Below, 9 T cell receptor beta chains from the same sample are listed, as sequenced in a study of metastatic and nonmetastatic thyroid tumors. TCRdb re-called the PCR reads through MiXCR. The sample contains about 22,000 clones, around 19% of which appear only once. Prior to thyroid surgery, none of the patients had received any treatment. Material: adjacent normal tissue. The source of these receptors is a male donor with papillary thyroid cancer or a benign thyroid nodule (not recorded which). Some clones in this sample may be carry-over from other donors' samples.

Concerning this clone itself: This is likely a read error, given that the CDR3 carries no conserved phenylalanine or tryptophan at its end. The chain carries TRBV28 and TRBJ2-4; D not resolved. This CDR3 has 13 residues. Germline V CDR1 and CDR2: MDHEN, SYDVKM. CDR3 bases: TGTGCCAGCAGTTTAGGAGTTCGAAACTTTCAGTACCTC. Its protein product is CASSLGVRNFQYL.

This clone was counted ten times or more. The chain uses TRBV9 and TRBJ1-6; tentative D call: TRBD1 (6 bases). V was cut by 0 bases and J by 5 bases, with 9 bases left in between. Germline assignment: CDR1 SGDLS and CDR2 YYNGEE. This CDR3 is built from 15 residues. CDR3 coding DNA: TGTGCCAGCAGCGTAGAGGCAGGGGATAATTCACCCCTCCACTTT. Translated, it gives CASSVEAGDNSPLHF.

A remark on this clone: One end of the junction does not line up with germline, which may come from a read error. The V gene is TRBV24-1, the J gene TRBJ1-2; D is uncertain. The CDR3 extends over 15 amino acids. CDR1 and CDR2 from the germline V gene are KGHDR and SFDVKD. The CDR3 reads CATSDSVATNYGYSF. CDR3 nucleotides: TGTGCCACCAGTGATTCGGTGGCTACTAATTATGGCTACTCCTTC.

Sample share makes this clone medium-sized. The chain carries TRBV11-2 and TRBJ1-2; 7 nucleotides agree with TRBD1. CDR1 is SGHAT, CDR2 FQNNGV, per germline. The CDR3 covers 12 residues. The V and J ends lost 5 bases and 6 bases, in that order; junction bases with no gene match: 3. The CDR3 nucleotides read TGTGCCAGCAGCCCTACAGGGGATGGCTACACCTTC. Translating gives CASSPTGDGYTF.

In this sample, this clone turned up many times. This sequence joins TRBV2 and TRBJ1-1; TRBD1 aligns across 7 bases. The CDR3 loop spans 14 amino acids. Germline V gene data show CDR1 as SNHLY and CDR2 as FYNNEI. Unmatched junction bases numbered 13, after V lost 7 bases and J lost 8 bases. CDR3 protein: CASTAHGQVPEAFF. DNA for the CDR3: TGTGCCAGCACCGCCCACGGACAGGTCCCCGAAGCTTTCTTT.

The V and J genes are TRBV28 and TRBJ1-2; no clear D gene. The germline V gene has CDR1 MDHEN and CDR2 SYDVKM. The CDR3 has 14 residues. Trimming left V 5 bases short and J 4 bases short, with 14 bases between. The CDR3 reads CASSLLQSRYGYTF. The CDR3 DNA follows: TGTGCCAGCAGTCTATTGCAGTCTCGCTATGGCTACACCTTC.

This clone was seen repeatedly, ten times or more. This sequence joins TRBV24-1 and TRBJ2-1; unclear D gene. The ends were cut back, 3 bases at V and 5 bases at J, with 7 bases in the middle. Per germline, CDR1 KGHDR and CDR2 SFDVKD. There are 13 residues in the CDR3. CDR3 region: CATSDAHHNEQFF. The CDR3 region has the DNA TGTGCCACCAGTGATGCTCACCACAATGAGCAGTTCTTC.

As to this clone: This is likely a read error, given that the CDR3 carries no conserved phenylalanine or tryptophan at its end. The V call is TRBV11-1, the J call TRBJ1-3; 7 nucleotides agree with TRBD1. Per the germline V gene, CDR1 is SGHAT and CDR2 is FQDESV (reference sequence). This CDR3 has 16 residues. The CDR3: CASSPWTGPSANTIYL. The CDR3 DNA follows: TGTGCCAGCAGCCCGTGGACAGGTCCCTCTGCAAACACCATATATCTT.

With regard to this clone: This sequence may be a read error, since a much larger clone differs from it by one base. The chain is built from TRBV6-9 and TRBJ2-7, with D uncertain. In germline, CDR1 is MNHGY, CDR2 SVAAGI. The CDR3 runs to 11 residues. The CDR3 sequence: CASSGGYEQYV. The CDR3 bases are TGCGCCAGCAGTGGTGGCTACGAGCAGTACGTC.